Below, 31 T cell receptor beta chains from the same sample are listed, as sequenced in a study of naive and memory T cell subsets. An equimolar mix of two oligonucleotides served as the beta constant-region primer for TRBC1 and TRBC2. Ligated cDNA was amplified by four rounds of PCR with nested alpha and beta constant-region primers and SP2. One entry per CDR3 protein, called by TCRdb with MiXCR from the UMI-ligation and nested PCR reads. This table has roughly 99,000 distinct CDR3 sequences, over 9% appearing once. Study findings and constraints: Especially in CD8 cells, naive repertoires contained a few larger clonotypes, possibly CD45RA-re-expressing memory cells.

Antigens of these TCRs are unknown. Sequences were obtained from naive CD4+ T cells from blood. The receptors were sampled from a human donor in good health.

This clonotype was counted only a few times. V and J are TRBV18 and TRBJ2-7, with no clear D. V was shortened by 0 bases and J by 3 bases, with 9 bases between the two germline ends. The CDR3 contains 14 residues. Germline values: CDR1 KGHSH, CDR2 LQKENI. CDR3 sequence: CASSPPKPNYEQYF. Here the CDR3 DNA reads TGTGCCAGCTCACCACCCAAGCCCAACTACGAGCAGTACTTC.

This clonotype came up a few times. The rearrangement links TRBV7-2 to TRBJ2-3, with TRBD2 identical over 15 bases. Looked up from germline, CDR1 is SGHTA and CDR2 is FQGNSA. J lost 6 bases, V lost 1 base, and 2 bases had no gene match. This CDR3 has 16 amino acids. CDR3 coding DNA: TGTGCCAGCAGCTTAGGGGGACTAGCGGGAGGTGATACGCAGTATTTT. Translation gives CASSLGGLAGGDTQYF.

This clonotype has a handful of counts. CDR3: CASSLLNQPQHF. The CDR3 DNA is TGTGCCAGCAGCCTATTAAATCAGCCCCAGCATTTT. The V and J genes are TRBV28 and TRBJ1-5; no firm D call. The CDR3 consists of 12 residues. Per germline, CDR1 MDHEN and CDR2 SYDVKM. Trimming took 6 bases from V and 4 from J, leaving 7 bases between them.

This clonotype was recorded a few times. The chain uses TRBV5-1 and TRBJ2-3; possibly TRBD1 for D (6 bases). This CDR3 region has 14 residues. The V end lost 2 bases, the J end lost 5 bases, and 12 bases lay between the germline ends. Germline CDR1 is SGHRS and CDR2 is YFSETQ. In DNA form, the CDR3 reads TGCGCCAGCAGCTTCGCACAGGGTGGAGATACGCAGTATTTT. Its protein product is CASSFAQGGDTQYF.

This clonotype was observed a handful of times. This chain connects TRBV6-1 to TRBJ1-1; D remains unclear. CDR3 length: 15 residues. Looked up from germline, CDR1 is MNHNS and CDR2 is SASEGT. Trimming took off 1 base at V and 1 base at J, with 10 bases between the two ends. The CDR3 loop is CASSEGIWKNTEAFF. The CDR3 region has the DNA TGTGCCAGCAGTGAAGGGATCTGGAAGAACACTGAAGCTTTCTTT.

This clonotype was found a few times. CDR3 loop: CASRDRREQYF. As DNA, the CDR3 is TGTGCCAGCAGGGACAGACGGGAGCAGTACTTC. The chain has TRBV6-2 or TRBV6-3 and TRBJ2-7; the D gene is possibly TRBD1 (6 bases). Trimming took off 6 bases at V and 7 bases at J, with 10 bases between the two ends. The CDR3 is 11 amino acids. CDR1 is MNHEY and CDR2 is SVGEGT in the germline V gene.

This clonotype was seen many times. The chain has TRBV5-1 and TRBJ1-1, with D hard to call. The CDR3 runs to 15 residues. Per the germline V gene, CDR1 is SGHRS and CDR2 is YFSETQ. The germline V and J ends were trimmed by 1 base and 6 bases, with 16 bases remaining between them. The CDR3 loop is CASSLTAATASEAFF. The CDR3 nucleotides read TGCGCCAGCAGCTTGACGGCAGCAACGGCCTCTGAAGCTTTCTTT.

Turning to this clonotype: Without the conserved terminal phenylalanine or tryptophan, this CDR3 likely stems from a read error. The chain recombines TRBV30 with TRBJ1-1; 7 bases map to TRBD1. Trimming removed 3 bases from V and 7 bases from J; junction bases left unmatched: 5. The CDR3 runs to 12 residues. Germline V gene sequence: CDR1 GTSNPN, CDR2 SVGIG (reference sequence). The CDR3: CAWSRGDSEAFS. The CDR3 DNA reads as TGTGCCTGGAGCAGAGGGGACAGTGAAGCTTTCTCT.

The chain joins TRBV12-5 to TRBJ1-5; 8 nucleotides align to TRBD1. J lost 6 bases, V lost 7 bases, and 8 bases had no gene match. The germline gives CDR1 LGHNT, CDR2 FRNRAP. This CDR3 is 14 amino acids long. In DNA, the CDR3 is TGTGCTAGTGCCATAACAGGGGGGAGTCAGCCCCAGCATTTT. The encoded protein is CASAITGGSQPQHF.

This clonotype was detected a few times. The chain has TRBV20-1 and TRBJ2-4; 9 nucleotides match TRBD1. CDR3 length: 13 amino acids. CDR1 is DFQATT and CDR2 is SNEGSKA in the germline V gene (reference sequence). V was clipped by 1 base and J by 9 bases; unmatched bases: 4. DNA of the CDR3: TGCAGTGCTAGAGTAACAGGGGGCACCATTCAGTACTTC. This gives the protein CSARVTGGTIQYF.

A few counts support this clonotype. The chain combines TRBV6-2 or TRBV6-3 with TRBJ2-5; the D gene is possibly TRBD2 (5 bases). Germline assignment: CDR1 MNHEY and CDR2 SVGEGT. The V end was cut by 2 bases, the J end by 5 bases, with 18 bases between. This CDR3 has 16 residues. DNA of the CDR3: TGTGCCAGCAGTTACCCTCCGGGAATGAGGGCGGAGACCCAGTACTTC. As protein: CASSYPPGMRAETQYF.

Ten or more counts support this clonotype. V usage is TRBV20-1 and J usage is TRBJ2-7, with D perhaps matching TRBD1 (6 bases). Germline-derived CDR1 and CDR2 are DFQATT and SNEGSKA (reference sequence). CDR3 length: 15 residues. Trimming pared 2 bases from V and 7 bases from J, leaving 21 bases between. The DNA of the CDR3 is TGCAGTGCTAGAAACCCGGGACACGAGGGGCGGGAGCAGTACTTC. Translated, it gives CSARNPGHEGREQYF.

Ten or more counts support this clonotype. This chain connects TRBV28 to TRBJ2-7; 9 bases line up with TRBD1. The CDR3 has 15 amino acids. The V gene's germline CDR1 is MDHEN and CDR2 SYDVKM. After removal of 8 bases from V and 6 bases from J, the junction contained 14 bases not matched to a gene. The CDR3 here is CASLAAQGAAGEQYF. Written as DNA, the CDR3 is TGTGCCAGCCTAGCAGCACAGGGGGCGGCTGGCGAGCAGTACTTC.

The rearrangement links TRBV18 to TRBJ1-5, with D hard to call. The CDR3 consists of 16 residues. Germline V gives CDR1 KGHSH, CDR2 LQKENI. The ends were cut back, 2 bases at V and 3 bases at J, with 14 bases in the middle. The CDR3, as DNA: TGTGCCAGCTCACCAGTTCGCGGGCCTATCAATCAGCCCCAGCATTTT. Its protein is CASSPVRGPINQPQHF.

This clonotype has ten or more counts. The rearrangement uses TRBV7-2 and TRBJ2-7; 8 bases line up with TRBD1. Germline assignment: CDR1 SGHTA and CDR2 FQGNSA. Germline trimming cut 5 bases from V and 9 bases from J; bases unmatched to any gene: 6. There are 12 residues in the CDR3. The CDR3 loop is CASSPDRVAQYF. As DNA, the CDR3 is TGTGCCAGCAGCCCGGACAGGGTCGCGCAGTACTTC.

V is TRBV6-2 or TRBV6-3 and J is TRBJ1-2; D gene ambiguous. Trimming cost V 2 bases and J 6 bases, with 10 bases left between them. Germline CDR1 reads MNHEY; CDR2 reads SVGEGT. There are 13 residues in the CDR3. CDR3 DNA: TGTGCCAGCAGTTACCCGCCGGATGATGGCTACACCTTC. Protein product: CASSYPPDDGYTF.

V and J are TRBV30 and TRBJ2-7; D perhaps matches TRBD2 (5 bases). Germline-derived CDR1 and CDR2 are GTSNPN and SVGIG (reference sequence). V was clipped by 0 bases and J by 2 bases, with 8 bases between them. The CDR3 covers 13 residues. The CDR3 DNA follows: TGTGCCTGGAGTGTACGGGGAACCTACGAGCAGTACTTC. This translates into CAWSVRGTYEQYF.

V gene TRBV9 combines with J gene TRBJ1-4; D not resolved. V lost 0 bases and J lost 8, with 11 bases in between. CDR3 length equals 14 residues. Germline V gives CDR1 SGDLS, CDR2 YYNGEE. This chain's CDR3 is CASSVGPGEEKLFF. As DNA, the CDR3 is TGTGCCAGCAGCGTAGGACCGGGCGAGGAAAAACTGTTTTTT.

This clonotype was observed a few times. CDR3 in amino acids: CASSLRAATSTDTQYF. DNA for the CDR3: TGTGCCAGCAGCTTAAGGGCGGCCACTAGCACAGATACGCAGTATTTT. The chain recombines TRBV11-3 with TRBJ2-3; D unresolved. The CDR3 length is 16 residues. Germline CDR1 is SGHNT and CDR2 is YENEEA. Trimming left V 2 bases short and J 0 bases short, with 12 bases between.

This clonotype came up a few times. The chain joins TRBV7-2 to TRBJ2-2; D ambiguous. The CDR3 runs 14 residues. Germline-derived CDR1 and CDR2 are SGHTA and FQGNSA. Between the trimmed V and J ends, which lost 3 bases and 7 bases, there was a span of 12 bases. The CDR3 region is CASSFRAPGGELFF. CDR3 DNA sequence: TGTGCCAGCAGCTTCCGGGCTCCCGGCGGGGAGCTGTTTTTT. The complete variable domain, with remaining parts taken from reference TRBV7-2 and TRBJ2-2, reads GAGVSQSPSNKVTEKGKDVELRCDPISGHTALYWYRQSLGQGLEFLIYFQGNSAPDKSGLPSDRFSAERTGGSVSTLTIQRTQQEDSAVYLCASSFRAPGGELFFGEGSRLTVL.

In this sample, this clonotype turned up many times. CDR3 bases: TGCAGCGTTGGCCAGGTCGTCCAAGAGACCCAGTACTTC. The encoded protein is CSVGQVVQETQYF. The chain combines TRBV29-1 with TRBJ2-5; D not certain. Trimming stripped 4 bases from V and 1 base from J, with 10 bases between. The germline gives CDR1 SQVTM, CDR2 ANQGSEA. The CDR3 is made up of 13 amino acids.

This sequence joins TRBV29-1 and TRBJ1-1; TRBD1 matches 8 bases. This CDR3 has 12 residues. J lost 7 bases, V lost 7 bases, and 8 bases had no gene match. The germline gives CDR1 SQVTM, CDR2 ANQGSEA. As DNA, the CDR3 is TGCAGCGCTCCAGGGGGCTCCTTTGAAGCTTTCTTT. It specifies CSAPGGSFEAFF.

This clonotype occurred many times. The genes are TRBV5-1 and TRBJ2-3; D unclear. The CDR3 is made up of 13 amino acids. V lost 2 bases, J lost 4 bases, and 8 bases lay in between. Germline V gene data show CDR1 as SGHRS and CDR2 as YFSETQ. CDR3 sequence reads: CASSFALADTQYF. CDR3 coding DNA: TGCGCCAGCAGCTTCGCCCTGGCAGATACGCAGTATTTT.

This clonotype was recorded many times. In nucleotides, the CDR3 is TGTGCCAGCAGCCAAGTCCCGACTGGGTACGAGCAGTACTTC. It codes for CASSQVPTGYEQYF. The genes are TRBV3-1 and TRBJ2-7, with no clear D. The CDR3 extends over 14 amino acids. CDR1 is LGHDT, CDR2 YNNKEL, per germline (reference sequence). V dropped 1 base and J dropped 4 bases, with 11 bases sitting between them.

This clonotype turned up a few times. V is TRBV20-1 and J is TRBJ2-1; no clear D. The CDR3 is 14 residues long. Per germline, CDR1 DFQATT and CDR2 SNEGSKA (reference sequence). V was trimmed by 2 bases and J by 5 bases, leaving 13 bases between them. This chain's CDR3 is CSARNSYPDNEQFF. The DNA for the CDR3 is TGCAGTGCTAGAAACTCCTATCCTGACAATGAGCAGTTCTTC.

This clonotype was detected many times. The V gene is TRBV12-3 or TRBV12-4, the J gene TRBJ1-5; D remains ambiguous. Trimming took off 2 bases at V and 6 bases at J, with 14 bases between the two ends. This CDR3 contains 15 residues. This chain's CDR3 is CASSLRRQPGQPQHF. The CDR3, as DNA: TGTGCCAGCAGTTTACGAAGGCAGCCAGGTCAGCCCCAGCATTTT.

The chain is built from TRBV4-3 and TRBJ2-3; tentative D call: TRBD1 (6 bases). V dropped 3 bases and J dropped 0 bases, with 25 bases sitting between them. From germline, CDR1 is LGHNA and CDR2 YSLEER. This CDR3 comprises 20 residues. The CDR3 DNA reads as TGCGCCAGCAGCCATCCAATCCACCCTCCACAGGGTTCTAGCACAGATACGCAGTATTTT. Protein product: CASSHPIHPPQGSSTDTQYF.

The rearrangement uses TRBV29-1 and TRBJ1-5; 9 bases are shared with TRBD1. J lost 2 bases, V lost 6 bases, and 5 bases had no gene match. CDR1 and CDR2 (germline): SQVTM, ANQGSEA. The CDR3 covers 14 residues. Here the CDR3 reads CSVGDRVGNQPQHF. The CDR3 DNA reads TGCAGCGTGGGGGACAGGGTGGGCAATCAGCCCCAGCATTTT. The full variable domain, in which reference TRBV29-1 and TRBJ1-5 provide the parts outside the CDR3, is SAVISQKPSRDICQRGTSLTIQCQVDSQVTMMFWYRQQPGQSLTLIATANQGSEATYESGFVIDKFPISRPNLTFSTLTVSNMSPEDSSIYLCSVGDRVGNQPQHFGDGTRLSIL.

The chain recombines TRBV3-1 with TRBJ1-2; 7 nucleotides match TRBD1. The length of the CDR3 is 13 residues. Germline V gene sequence: CDR1 LGHDT, CDR2 YNNKEL (reference sequence). V dropped 7 bases and J dropped 2; count of bases not matched to a gene: 4. The CDR3 DNA sequence: TGTGCCAGCAAGGGACAGAACAACTATGGCTACACCTTC. It is translated as CASKGQNNYGYTF.

This clonotype was seen many times. Written as DNA, the CDR3 is TGTGCCAGCAGCCAATTCCCGGGGGACCAAGAGACCCAGTACTTC. This encodes CASSQFPGDQETQYF. The genes are TRBV14 and TRBJ2-5; D may be TRBD2 (6 bases). Germline V gives CDR1 SGHDN, CDR2 FVKESK. Deletions cut 2 bases from V and 0 bases from J, with 10 bases between. The CDR3 runs 15 residues. Filled out from reference TRBV14 and TRBJ2-5, the complete variable domain reads EAGVTQFPSHSVIEKGQTVTLRCDPISGHDNLYWYRRVMGKEIKFLLHFVKESKQDESGMPNNRFLAERTGGTYSTLKVQPAELEDSGVYFCASSQFPGDQETQYFGPGTRLLVL.

This clonotype occurred a few times. CDR3 loop: CASSSMSVELNTEAFF. CDR3 in DNA: TGTGCCAGCAGCTCGATGAGTGTGGAATTGAACACTGAAGCTTTCTTT. This chain connects TRBV7-2 to TRBJ1-1; D unresolved. V was pared by 4 bases and J by 0 bases, with 15 bases between. This CDR3 region has 16 residues. Germline V CDR1 and CDR2: SGHTA, FQGNSA.